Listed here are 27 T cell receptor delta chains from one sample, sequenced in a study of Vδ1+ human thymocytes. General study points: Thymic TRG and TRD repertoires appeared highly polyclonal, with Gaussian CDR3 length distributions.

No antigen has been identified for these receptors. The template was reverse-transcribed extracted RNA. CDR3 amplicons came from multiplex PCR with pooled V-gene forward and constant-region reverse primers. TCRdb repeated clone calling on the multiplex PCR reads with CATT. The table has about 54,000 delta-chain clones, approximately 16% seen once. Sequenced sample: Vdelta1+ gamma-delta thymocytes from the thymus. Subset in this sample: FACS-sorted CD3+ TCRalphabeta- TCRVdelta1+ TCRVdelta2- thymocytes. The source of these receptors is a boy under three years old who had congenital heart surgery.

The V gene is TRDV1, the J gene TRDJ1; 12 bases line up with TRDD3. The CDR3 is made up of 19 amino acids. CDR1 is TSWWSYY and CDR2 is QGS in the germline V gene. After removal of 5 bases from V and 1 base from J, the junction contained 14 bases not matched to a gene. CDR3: CALGPYLPYWGIPTDKLIF. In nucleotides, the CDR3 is TGTGCTCTTGGGCCTTACCTCCCGTACTGGGGGATACCCACCGATAAACTCATCTTT.

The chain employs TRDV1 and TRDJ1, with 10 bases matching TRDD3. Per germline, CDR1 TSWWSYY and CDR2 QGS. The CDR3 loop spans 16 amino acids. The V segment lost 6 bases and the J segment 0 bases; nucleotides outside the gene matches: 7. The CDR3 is CALGCTGGSHTDKLIF. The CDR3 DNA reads TGTGCTCTTGGCTGTACTGGGGGATCTCACACCGATAAACTCATCTTT.

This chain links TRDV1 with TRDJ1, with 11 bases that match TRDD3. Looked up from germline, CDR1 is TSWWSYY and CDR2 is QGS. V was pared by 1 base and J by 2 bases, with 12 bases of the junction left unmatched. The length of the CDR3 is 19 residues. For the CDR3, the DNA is TGTGCTCTTGGGGAACGGGCCTACGTGACTGGGGGATATACCGATAAACTCATCTTT. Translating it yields CALGERAYVTGGYTDKLIF.

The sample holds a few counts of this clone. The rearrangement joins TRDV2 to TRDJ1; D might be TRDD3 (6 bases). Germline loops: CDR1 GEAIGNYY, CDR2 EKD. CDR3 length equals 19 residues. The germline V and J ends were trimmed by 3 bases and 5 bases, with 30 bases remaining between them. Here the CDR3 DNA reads TGTGCCTGTGACTACACGAGAGGATACTGGGCCCTCTTGAGGGATAAACTCATCTTT. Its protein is CACDYTRGYWALLRDKLIF.

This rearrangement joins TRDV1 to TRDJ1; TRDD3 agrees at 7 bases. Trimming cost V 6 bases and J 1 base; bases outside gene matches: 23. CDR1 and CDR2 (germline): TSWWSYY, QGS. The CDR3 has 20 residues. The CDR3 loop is CALGFVPYWGPTFVTDKLIF. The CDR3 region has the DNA TGTGCTCTTGGTTTTGTACCCTACTGGGGACCGACTTTTGTCACCGATAAACTCATCTTT.

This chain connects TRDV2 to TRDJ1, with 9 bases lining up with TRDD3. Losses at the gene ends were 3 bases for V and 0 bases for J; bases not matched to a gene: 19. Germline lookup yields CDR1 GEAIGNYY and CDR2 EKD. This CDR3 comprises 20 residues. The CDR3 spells CACDSPGGYTGCMYTDKLIF. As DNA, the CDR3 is TGTGCCTGTGACTCCCCAGGGGGATACACGGGCTGCATGTACACCGATAAACTCATCTTT.

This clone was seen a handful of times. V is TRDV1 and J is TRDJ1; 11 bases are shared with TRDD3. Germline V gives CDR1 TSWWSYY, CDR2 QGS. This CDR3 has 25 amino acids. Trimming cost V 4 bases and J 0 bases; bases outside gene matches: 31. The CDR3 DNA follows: TGTGCTCTTGGGGGACTTCCTGGGCGACCTTTGGGGGATACGCCACCACCTTTTTACACCGATAAACTCATCTTT. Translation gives CALGGLPGRPLGDTPPPFYTDKLIF.

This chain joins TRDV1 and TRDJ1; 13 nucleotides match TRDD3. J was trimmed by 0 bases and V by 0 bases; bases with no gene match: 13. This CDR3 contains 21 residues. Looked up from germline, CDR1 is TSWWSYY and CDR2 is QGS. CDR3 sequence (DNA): TGTGCTCTTGGGGAACTTGGAGGGTTTACTGGGGGATACGAGAACACCGATAAACTCATCTTT. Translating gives CALGELGGFTGGYENTDKLIF.

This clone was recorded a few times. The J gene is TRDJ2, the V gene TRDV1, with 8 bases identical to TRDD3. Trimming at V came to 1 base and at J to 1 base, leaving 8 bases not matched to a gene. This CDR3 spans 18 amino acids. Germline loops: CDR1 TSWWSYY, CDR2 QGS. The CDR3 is CALGEQSTGGDLTAQLFF. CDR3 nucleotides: TGTGCTCTTGGGGAACAATCAACTGGGGGGGATTTGACAGCACAACTCTTCTTT.

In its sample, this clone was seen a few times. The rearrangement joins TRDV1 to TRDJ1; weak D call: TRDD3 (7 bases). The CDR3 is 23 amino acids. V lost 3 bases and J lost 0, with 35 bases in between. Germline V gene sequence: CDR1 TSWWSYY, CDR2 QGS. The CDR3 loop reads CALGDLGPSHGAGGLRYTDKLIF. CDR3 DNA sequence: TGTGCTCTTGGGGATTTAGGGCCTTCCCACGGGGCTGGGGGCCTCCGGTACACCGATAAACTCATCTTT.

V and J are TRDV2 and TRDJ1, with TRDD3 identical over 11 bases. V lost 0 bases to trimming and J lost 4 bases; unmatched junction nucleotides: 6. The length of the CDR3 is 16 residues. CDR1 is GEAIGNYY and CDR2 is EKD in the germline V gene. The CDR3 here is CACDTHWGISVDKLIF. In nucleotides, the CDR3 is TGTGCCTGTGACACCCACTGGGGGATAAGTGTCGATAAACTCATCTTT.

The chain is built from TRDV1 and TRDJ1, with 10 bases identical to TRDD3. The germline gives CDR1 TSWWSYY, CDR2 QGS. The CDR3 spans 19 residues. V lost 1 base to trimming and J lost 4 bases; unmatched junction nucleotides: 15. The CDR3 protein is CALGEPGWPGDTPGDKLIF. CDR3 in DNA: TGTGCTCTTGGGGAACCGGGCTGGCCGGGGGATACGCCGGGCGATAAACTCATCTTT.

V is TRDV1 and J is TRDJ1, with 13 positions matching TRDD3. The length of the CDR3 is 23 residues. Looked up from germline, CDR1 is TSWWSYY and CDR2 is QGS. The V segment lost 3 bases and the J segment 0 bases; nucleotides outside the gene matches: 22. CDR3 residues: CALGDPHKLGDTRSTLYTDKLIF. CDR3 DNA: TGTGCTCTTGGGGATCCCCATAAACTGGGGGATACGCGTTCTACCTTGTACACCGATAAACTCATCTTT.

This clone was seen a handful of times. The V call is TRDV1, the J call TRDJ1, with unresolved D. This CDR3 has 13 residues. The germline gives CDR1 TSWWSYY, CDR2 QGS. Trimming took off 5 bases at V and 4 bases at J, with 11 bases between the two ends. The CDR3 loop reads CALGRGYLDKLIF. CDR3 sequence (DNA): TGTGCTCTTGGGCGAGGGTATCTCGATAAACTCATCTTT.

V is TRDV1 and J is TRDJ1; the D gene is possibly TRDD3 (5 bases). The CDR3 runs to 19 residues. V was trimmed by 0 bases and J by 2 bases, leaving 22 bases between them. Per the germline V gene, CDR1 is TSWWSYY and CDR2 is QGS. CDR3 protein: CALGELLLLNAGETDKLIF. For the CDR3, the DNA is TGTGCTCTTGGGGAACTACTACTTCTGAACGCAGGGGAGACCGATAAACTCATCTTT.

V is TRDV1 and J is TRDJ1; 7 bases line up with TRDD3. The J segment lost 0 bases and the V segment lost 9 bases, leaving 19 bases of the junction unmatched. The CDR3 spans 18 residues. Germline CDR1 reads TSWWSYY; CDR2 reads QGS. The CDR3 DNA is TGTGCTCTCAAGACCTCATTCCCTTGGGGGACCTACACCGATAAACTCATCTTT. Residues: CALKTSFPWGTYTDKLIF.

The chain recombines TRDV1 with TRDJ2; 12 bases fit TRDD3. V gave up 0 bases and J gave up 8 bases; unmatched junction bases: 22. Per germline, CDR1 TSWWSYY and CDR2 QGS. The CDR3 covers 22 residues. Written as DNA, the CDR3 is TGTGCTCTTGGGGAACTAGTTGTGACTCTGGGGGATACGCGAATTACACGGGCACAACTCTTCTTT. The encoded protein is CALGELVVTLGDTRITRAQLFF.

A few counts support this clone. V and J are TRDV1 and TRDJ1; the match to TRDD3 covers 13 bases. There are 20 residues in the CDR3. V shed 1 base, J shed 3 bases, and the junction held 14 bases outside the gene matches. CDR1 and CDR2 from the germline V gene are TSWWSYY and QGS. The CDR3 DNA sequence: TGTGCTCTTGGGGAACGATGGGACTGGGGGATACGCCGGTGCGCCGATAAACTCATCTTT. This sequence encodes CALGERWDWGIRRCADKLIF.

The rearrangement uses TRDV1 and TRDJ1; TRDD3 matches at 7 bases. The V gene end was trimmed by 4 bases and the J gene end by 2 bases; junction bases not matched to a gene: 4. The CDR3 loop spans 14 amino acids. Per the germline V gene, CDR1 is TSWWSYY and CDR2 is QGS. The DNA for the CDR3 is TGTGCTCTTGGGGCTTGGGGGACGACCGATAAACTCATCTTT. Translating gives CALGAWGTTDKLIF.

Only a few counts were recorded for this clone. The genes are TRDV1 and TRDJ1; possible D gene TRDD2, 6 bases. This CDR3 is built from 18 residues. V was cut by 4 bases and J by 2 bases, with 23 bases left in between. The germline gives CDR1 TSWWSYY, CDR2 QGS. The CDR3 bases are TGTGCTCTTGGGGCCAACTTCCTCACGGGTTGGCCGACCGATAAACTCATCTTT. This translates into CALGANFLTGWPTDKLIF.

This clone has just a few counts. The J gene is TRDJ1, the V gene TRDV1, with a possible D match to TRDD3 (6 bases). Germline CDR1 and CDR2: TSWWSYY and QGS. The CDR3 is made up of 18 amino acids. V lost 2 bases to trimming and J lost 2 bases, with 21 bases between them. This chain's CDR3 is CALGEFCGGSQLTDKLIF. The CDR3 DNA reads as TGTGCTCTTGGGGAATTCTGTGGGGGGTCCCAATTAACCGATAAACTCATCTTT.

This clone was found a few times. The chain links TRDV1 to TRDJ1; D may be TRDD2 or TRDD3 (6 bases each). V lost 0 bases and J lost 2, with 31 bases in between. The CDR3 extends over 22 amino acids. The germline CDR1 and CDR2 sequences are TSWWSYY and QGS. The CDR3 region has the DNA TGTGCTCTTGGGGAACTATTAACCTTCCCCAAGGGTGGGGGTCCCAAAACCGATAAACTCATCTTT. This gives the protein CALGELLTFPKGGGPKTDKLIF.

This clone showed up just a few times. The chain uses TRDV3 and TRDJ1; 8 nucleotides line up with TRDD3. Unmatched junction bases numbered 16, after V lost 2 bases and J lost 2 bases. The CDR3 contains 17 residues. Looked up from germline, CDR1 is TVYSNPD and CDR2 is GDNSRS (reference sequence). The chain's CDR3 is CAFFIVAWGIPTDKLIF. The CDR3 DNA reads TGTGCCTTTTTTATCGTTGCTTGGGGGATCCCAACCGATAAACTCATCTTT.

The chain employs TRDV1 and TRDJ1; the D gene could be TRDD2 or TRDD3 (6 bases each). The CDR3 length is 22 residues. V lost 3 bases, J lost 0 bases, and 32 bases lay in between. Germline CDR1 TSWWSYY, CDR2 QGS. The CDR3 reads CALGDPTYGGGGRRKYTDKLIF. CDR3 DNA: TGTGCTCTTGGGGATCCTACCTACGGGGGTGGGGGTCGCCGAAAATACACCGATAAACTCATCTTT.

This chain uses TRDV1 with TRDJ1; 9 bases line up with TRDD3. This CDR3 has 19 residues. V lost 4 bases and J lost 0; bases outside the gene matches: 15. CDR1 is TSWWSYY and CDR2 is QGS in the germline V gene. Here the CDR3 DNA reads TGTGCTCTTGGGGGTAAAAGGCCTGGAGCTGGGGGATACACCGATAAACTCATCTTT. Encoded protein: CALGGKRPGAGGYTDKLIF.

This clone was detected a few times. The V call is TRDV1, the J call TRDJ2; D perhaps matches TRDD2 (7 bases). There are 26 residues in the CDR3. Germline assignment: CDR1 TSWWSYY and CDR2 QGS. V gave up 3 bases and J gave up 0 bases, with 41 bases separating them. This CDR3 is CALGEAPGWFPTGPGEIRALTAQLFF. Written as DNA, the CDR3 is TGTGCTCTTGGGGAGGCCCCGGGTTGGTTTCCTACAGGGCCTGGGGAGATACGGGCTTTGACAGCACAACTCTTCTTT.

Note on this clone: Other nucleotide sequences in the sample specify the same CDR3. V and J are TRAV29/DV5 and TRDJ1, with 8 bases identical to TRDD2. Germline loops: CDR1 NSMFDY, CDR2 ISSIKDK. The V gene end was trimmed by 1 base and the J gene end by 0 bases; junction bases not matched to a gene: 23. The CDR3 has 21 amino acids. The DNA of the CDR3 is TGTGCAGCAAGCCTTTACTTCCTACGTTGCCCTCTTGAGGAGTACACCGATAAACTCATCTTT. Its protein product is CAASLYFLRCPLEEYTDKLIF. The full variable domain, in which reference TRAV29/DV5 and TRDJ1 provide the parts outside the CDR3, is DQQVKQNSPSLSVQEGRISILNCDYTNSMFDYFLWYKKYPAEGPTFLISISSIKDKNEDGRFTVFLNKSAKHLSLHIVPSQPGDSAVYFCAASLYFLRCPLEEYTDKLIFGKGTRVTVEP.